Each of the 19 T cell receptor beta chains below was sequenced from the same sample in a study of T cells after posttransplantation cyclophosphamide. The repertoire was sequenced with immunoSEQ multiplex PCR; TCRdb's copy has only in-frame clones and lacks some. The sample lists fewer than 8,500 clones, roughly four fifths occurring once. Cyclophosphamide on days +3 and +4 followed busulfan-fludarabine conditioning and a marrow graft. Sequenced material: CD8+ T cells sorted from PBMCs, taken around 1,500 days after allogeneic stem cell transplant with posttransplant cyclophosphamide. All receptors come from a female patient in her forties or fifties who received an allogeneic stem cell transplant from a related donor, was CMV-positive, and had no GVHD. Some T cells may trace back to the graft donor.

The gene calls are TRBV5-1 and TRBJ2-7; 7 bases match TRBD1. V gave up 3 bases and J gave up 3 bases; unmatched junction bases: 3. This CDR3 contains 13 residues. From germline, CDR1 is SGHRS and CDR2 YFSETQ. Here the CDR3 DNA reads TGCGCCAGCAGCTCACGGGACAGCTACGAGCAGTACTTC. It yields the protein CASSSRDSYEQYF.

The chain has TRBV7-9 and TRBJ2-7; tentative D call: TRBD1 (7 bases). Germline assignment: CDR1 SEHNR and CDR2 FQNEAQ (reference sequence). V was clipped by 10 bases and J by 6 bases, with 19 bases between them. There are 13 residues in the CDR3. In nucleotides, the CDR3 is TGTGCCACCCGGGGCAGGCAGGGGGGCGAGCAGTACTTC. Protein product: CATRGRQGGEQYF.

J is TRBJ2-1 and V is TRBV9; possible D gene TRBD2, 5 bases. The CDR3 has 12 residues. V gave up 0 bases and J gave up 9 bases, with 7 bases separating them. Germline V gene data show CDR1 as SGDLS and CDR2 as YYNGEE. The DNA of the CDR3 is TGTGCCAGCAGCGTAGAGCGGAGTGAGCAGTTCTTC. Its translation: CASSVERSEQFF.

About this clone: One end of the junction does not line up with germline, which may come from a read error. The chain combines TRBV5-5 with TRBJ2-2; TRBD1 might be the D (6 bases). The CDR3 consists of 15 residues. Germline V gives CDR1 SGHKS, CDR2 YYEKEE (reference sequence). This chain's CDR3 is CSSSLAGDHTGELSF. CDR3 DNA sequence: TGTTCCAGCAGCCTGGCAGGGGATCACACCGGGGAGCTGTCTTTT.

V is TRBV27 and J is TRBJ2-3, with 14 bases aligning to TRBD2. The J segment lost 4 bases and the V segment lost 4 bases, leaving 4 bases of the junction unmatched. This CDR3 region has 16 residues. The V gene's germline CDR1 is MNHEY and CDR2 SMNVEV (reference sequence). CDR3 DNA: TGTGCCAGCAGTTGGGGGACTAGCGGGAGCTCAGATACGCAGTATTTT. It encodes CASSWGTSGSSDTQYF.

The chain links TRBV27 to TRBJ2-7; possibly TRBD2 for D (5 bases). The CDR3 sequence is 14 residues long. Trimming shortened V by 5 bases and J by 1 base, and 12 bases separated the two germline ends. CDR1 is MNHEY and CDR2 is SMNVEV in the germline V gene (reference sequence). The CDR3 bases are TGTGCCAGCAGTCCCGGACTTGGGTCCTACGAGCAGTACTTC. Its protein product is CASSPGLGSYEQYF.

This chain joins TRBV9 and TRBJ1-1; 12 bases are a match to TRBD1. The junction had 4 bases not matched to a gene; V was cut back by 4 bases and J by 3 bases. Per the germline V gene, CDR1 is SGDLS and CDR2 is YYNGEE. The CDR3 consists of 15 residues. The CDR3 DNA reads TGTGCCAGCAGCCCGGGGACAGGGGGCTACACTGAAGCTTTCTTT. This sequence encodes CASSPGTGGYTEAFF. The full variable domain, rest sourced from reference TRBV9 and TRBJ1-1, is DSGVTQTPKHLITATGQRVTLRCSPRSGDLSVYWYQQSLDQGLQFLIQYYNGEERAKGNILERFSAQQFPDLHSELNLSSLELGDSALYFCASSPGTGGYTEAFFGQGTRLTVV.

This clone is labeled large. The chain combines TRBV29-1 with TRBJ2-4; 9 nucleotides agree with TRBD2. Germline CDR1 reads SQVTM; CDR2 reads ANQGSEA. The CDR3 loop spans 13 amino acids. The junction had 5 bases not matched to a gene; V was cut back by 8 bases and J by 3 bases. CDR3 coding DNA: TGCAGCTTATTAGCGGGAGACAAAAACATTCAGTACTTC. It is translated as CSLLAGDKNIQYF.

The J gene is TRBJ2-3, the V gene TRBV27; TRBD1 agrees at 9 bases. Per germline, CDR1 MNHEY and CDR2 SMNVEV (reference sequence). The length of the CDR3 is 15 residues. The ends lost 5 bases at V and 1 base at J; junction bases unmatched: 4. The CDR3 DNA reads as TGTGCCAGCAGTCCCCGGACAGGGGGCACAGATACGCAGTATTTT. Its protein is CASSPRTGGTDTQYF.

V is TRBV4-1 and J is TRBJ2-7, with a possible D match to TRBD2 (5 bases). Germline values: CDR1 MGHRA, CDR2 YSYEKL. Trimming left V 1 base short and J 6 bases short, with 13 bases between. The CDR3 loop spans 14 amino acids. The CDR3 is CASSQGAGLGEQYF. CDR3 nucleotide sequence: TGCGCCAGCAGCCAAGGGGCGGGTTTAGGCGAGCAGTACTTC.

This clone came up a few times. CDR3 region: CAPPGQGLHEQYF. The DNA for the CDR3 is TGCGCCCCCCCCGGACAGGGGTTGCACGAGCAGTACTTC. V usage is TRBV5-1 and J usage is TRBJ2-7; TRBD1 agrees at 9 bases. Unmatched junction bases numbered 10, after V lost 10 bases and J lost 5 bases. This CDR3 is 13 amino acids long. Looked up from germline, CDR1 is SGHRS and CDR2 is YFSETQ.

This sequence joins TRBV4-2 and TRBJ2-2; TRBD1 is a possible D gene (7 bases). Germline values: CDR1 LGHNA, CDR2 YNFKEQ. Between the trimmed V and J ends, which lost 2 bases and 0 bases, there was a span of 19 bases. The CDR3 spans 19 residues. CDR3 loop: CASSQQGGPGSTNTGELFF. The CDR3 coding sequence is TGTGCCAGCAGCCAACAGGGGGGCCCAGGGTCTACGAACACCGGGGAGCTGTTTTTT.

The gene calls are TRBV27 and TRBJ2-1; possible D gene TRBD1, 5 bases. CDR1 and CDR2 from the germline V gene are MNHEY and SMNVEV (reference sequence). The CDR3 totals 15 residues. V lost 3 bases to trimming and J lost 7 bases, with 16 bases between them. This CDR3 is CASSFVGRAGNEQFF. The CDR3 nucleotides read TGTGCCAGCAGTTTTGTGGGCAGGGCAGGTAATGAGCAGTTCTTC.

The chain employs TRBV27 and TRBJ2-7; 12 bases match TRBD2. The CDR3 has 16 amino acids. The V segment lost 6 bases and the J segment 3 bases; nucleotides outside the gene matches: 9. Per germline, CDR1 MNHEY and CDR2 SMNVEV (reference sequence). The CDR3, as DNA: TGTGCCAGCAGCCCCCTTCGACTAGCGGGAGTCTACGAGCAGTACTTC. The encoded protein is CASSPLRLAGVYEQYF.

The chain joins TRBV6-5 to TRBJ1-2, with D perhaps matching TRBD1 (6 bases). CDR3 length: 14 amino acids. From germline, CDR1 is MNHEY and CDR2 SVGAGI. V gave up 8 bases and J gave up 1 base, with 14 bases separating them. DNA of the CDR3: TGTGCCAGCGGGGAAGGACAGTTTAACTATGGCTACACCTTC. This gives the protein CASGEGQFNYGYTF.

J is TRBJ1-1 and V is TRBV27; D remains unclear. Trimming stripped 6 bases from V and 2 bases from J, with 7 bases between. CDR3 length equals 12 residues. Looked up from germline, CDR1 is MNHEY and CDR2 is SMNVEV (reference sequence). The CDR3 region is CASSPSNTEAFF. The CDR3 coding sequence is TGTGCCAGCAGCCCCTCCAACACTGAAGCTTTCTTT.

The CDR3 DNA reads as TGTGCCAGCAGAGATCCGGGACTAGCGGCACAAGAGACCCAGTACTTC. This encodes CASRDPGLAAQETQYF. The V and J genes are TRBV25-1 and TRBJ2-5; 11 positions match TRBD2. Germline CDR1 MGHDK, CDR2 SYGVNS. The CDR3 has 16 residues. The trim removed 6 bases at V and 2 bases at J, leaving 8 bases unmatched.

The chain couples TRBV6-6 to TRBJ2-1, with D hard to call. CDR3 length equals 14 residues. Germline V CDR1 and CDR2: MNHNY, SVGAGI (reference sequence). V dropped 3 bases and J dropped 2 bases, with 8 bases sitting between them. CDR3 nucleotide sequence: TGTGCCAGCAGTTATTTTGGAGCCTACAATGAGCAGTTCTTC. This codes for CASSYFGAYNEQFF.

The chain uses TRBV6-5 and TRBJ1-1; unclear D gene. Looked up from germline, CDR1 is MNHEY and CDR2 is SVGAGI. The CDR3 contains 14 residues. Between the trimmed V and J ends, which lost 0 bases and 0 bases, there was a span of 5 bases. The CDR3 bases are TGTGCCAGCAGTTACTCGCAGGTGAACACTGAAGCTTTCTTT. This codes for CASSYSQVNTEAFF.